This T cell receptor beta chain originates from a study of siplizumab effects on memory and regulatory T cells. TCRdb's copy holds only in-frame clones and misses some; the assay was immunoSEQ multiplex PCR. Here the sample spans over 35,000 clones, more than 80% being singletons. The V and J ends lost 7 bases and 1 base respectively, with 14 bases between them. Germline loops: CDR1 MNHEY, CDR2 SMNVEV (reference sequence). The CDR3 runs to 16 residues. The sequence was obtained from a human donor in good health. The sequenced sample consisted of naive CD4+ T cells sorted from blood. The chain carries TRBV27 and TRBJ2-6; the D gene is possibly TRBD2 (6 bases). In nucleotides, the CDR3 is TGTGCCAGCACTCAAGTGCGGGGATCTGGGGCCAACGTCCTGACTTTC. This translates into CASTQVRGSGANVLTF.